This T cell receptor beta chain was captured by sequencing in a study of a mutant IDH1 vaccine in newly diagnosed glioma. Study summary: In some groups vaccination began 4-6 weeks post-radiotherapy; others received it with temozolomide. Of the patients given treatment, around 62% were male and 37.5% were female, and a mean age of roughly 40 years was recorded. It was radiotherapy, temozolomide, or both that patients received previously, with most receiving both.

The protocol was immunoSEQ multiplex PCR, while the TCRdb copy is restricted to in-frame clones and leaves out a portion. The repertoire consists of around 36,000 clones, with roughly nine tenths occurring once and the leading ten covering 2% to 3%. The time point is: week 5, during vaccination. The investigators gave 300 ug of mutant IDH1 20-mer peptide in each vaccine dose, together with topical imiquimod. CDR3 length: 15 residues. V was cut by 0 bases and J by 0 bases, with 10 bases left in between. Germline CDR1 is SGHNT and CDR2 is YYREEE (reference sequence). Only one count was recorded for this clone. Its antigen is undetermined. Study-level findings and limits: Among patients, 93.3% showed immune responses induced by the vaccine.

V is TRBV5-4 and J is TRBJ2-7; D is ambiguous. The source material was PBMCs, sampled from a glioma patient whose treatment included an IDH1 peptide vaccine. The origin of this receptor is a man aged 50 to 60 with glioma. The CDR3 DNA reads TGTGCCAGCAGCTTGGACGGCCGGAGCTCCTACGAGCAGTACTTC. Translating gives CASSLDGRSSYEQYF.